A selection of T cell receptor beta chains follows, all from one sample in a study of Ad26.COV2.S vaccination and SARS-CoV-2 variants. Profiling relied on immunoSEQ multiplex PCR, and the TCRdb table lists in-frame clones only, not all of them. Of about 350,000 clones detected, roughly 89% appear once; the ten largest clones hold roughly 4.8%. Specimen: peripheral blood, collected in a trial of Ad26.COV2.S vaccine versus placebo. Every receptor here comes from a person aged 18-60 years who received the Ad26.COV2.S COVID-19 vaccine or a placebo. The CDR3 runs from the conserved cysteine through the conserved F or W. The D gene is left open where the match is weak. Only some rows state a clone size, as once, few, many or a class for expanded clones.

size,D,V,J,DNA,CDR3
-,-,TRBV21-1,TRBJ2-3,TGTGCCAGCAGCAAAGACCCCGGGACAGGGAATAGTATAGGCACAGATACGCAGTATTTT,CASSKDPGTGNSIGTDTQYF
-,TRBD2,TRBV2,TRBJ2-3,TGTGCCAATCGACTAGCGGGGAATCCAGATACGCAGTATTTT,CANRLAGNPDTQYF
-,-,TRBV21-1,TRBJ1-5,TGTGCCAGCAGCAAAGGAGGGGTAAGCAATCAGCCCCAGCATTTT,CASSKGGVSNQPQHF
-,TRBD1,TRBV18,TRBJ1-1,TGTGCCAGCTCATCAACCGGGACAGGGGGCGCGATTTCCGCTGAAGCTTTCTTT,CASSSTGTGGAISAEAFF
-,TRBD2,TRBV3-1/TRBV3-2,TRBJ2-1,TGTGCCAGCAGCCCGGGACTAGTTGAGAATGAGCAGTTCTTC,CASSPGLVENEQFF
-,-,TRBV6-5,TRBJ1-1,TGTGCCAGCAGTCGTCGGGGGTACGGGAGTACTGAAGCTTTCTTT,CASSRRGYGSTEAFF
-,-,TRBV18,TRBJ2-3,TGTGCCAGCTCACCAAGTGGTAGTCCTGGATATGGGACAGATACGCAGTATTTT,CASSPSGSPGYGTDTQYF
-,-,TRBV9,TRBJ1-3,TGTGCCAGCAGCGTAGAGGGGTCTGGAAACACCATATATTTT,CASSVEGSGNTIYF
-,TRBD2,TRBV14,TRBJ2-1,TGTGCCAGCAGCCGGGAGGGACTAGCGGGAATCAATGAGCAGTTCTTC,CASSREGLAGINEQFF
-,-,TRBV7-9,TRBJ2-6,TGTGCCACCTTGGGTTCTGGGGCCAACGTCCTGACTTTC,CATLGSGANVLTF
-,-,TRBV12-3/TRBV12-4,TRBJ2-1,TGTGCCAGCACCGGGCGGTACAATGAGCAGTTCTTC,CASTGRYNEQFF
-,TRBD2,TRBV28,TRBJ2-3,TGTGCCAGCGAAGGGCGGGAGGGTTCTTTAGATACGCAGTATTTT,CASEGREGSLDTQYF
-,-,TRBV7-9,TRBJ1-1,TGTGCCAGCAGCTTAGAGCTTGCTGAAGCTTTCTTT,CASSLELAEAFF
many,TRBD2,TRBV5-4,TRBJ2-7,TGTGCCAGCAGCTCAACCACGGGGGGGCCTTTCTACGAGCAGTACTTC,CASSSTTGGPFYEQYF
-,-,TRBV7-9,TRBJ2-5,TGTGCCAGCAGCACGCCCTTGGAGACCCAGTACTTC,CASSTPLETQYF
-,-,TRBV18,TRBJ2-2,TGTGCCAGCTCACAATCCGGGACTTGGAACACCGGGGAGCTGTTTTTT,CASSQSGTWNTGELFF
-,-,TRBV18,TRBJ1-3,TGTGCCAGCTCACGAACAGGACACTCGATCTCTGGAAACACCATATATTTT,CASSRTGHSISGNTIYF
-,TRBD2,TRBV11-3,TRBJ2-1,TGTGCCAGCAGTAGAGGGGCGGGAGCAATGGATGAGCAGTTCTTC,CASSRGAGAMDEQFF
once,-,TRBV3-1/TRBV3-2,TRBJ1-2,TGTGCCAGCAGCCAAGATATCAGGGTGGCTTATGGCTACACCTTC,CASSQDIRVAYGYTF
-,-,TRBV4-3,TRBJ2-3,TGCGCCAGCAGCCAAGATCCGAATGACACAGATACGCAGTATTTT,CASSQDPNDTDTQYF
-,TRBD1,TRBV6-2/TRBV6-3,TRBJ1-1,TGTGCCAGCAGTTACCCACCGGACAGGATTAACACTGAAGCTTTCTTT,CASSYPPDRINTEAFF
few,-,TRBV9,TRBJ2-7,TGTGCCAGCAGCTCCCGGCCAGGAGGCGACGAGCAGTACTTC,CASSSRPGGDEQYF
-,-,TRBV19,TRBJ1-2,TGTGCCAGTAGTGTTGCGGCAGGAGCTAACTATGGCTACACCTTC,CASSVAAGANYGYTF
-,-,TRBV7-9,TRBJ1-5,TGTGCCAGCAGCTTAGCCATTGAGAATCAGCCCCAGCATTTT,CASSLAIENQPQHF
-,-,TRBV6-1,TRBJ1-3,TGTGCCAGCAGTGAAGCTTTCGGGGGGATCGGAAACACCATATATTTT,CASSEAFGGIGNTIYF
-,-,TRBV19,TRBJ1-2,TGTGCCAGTAGGGGGGGGGACCGACCCTATGGCTACACCTTC,CASRGGDRPYGYTF
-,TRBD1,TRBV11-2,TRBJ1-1,TGTGCCAGCAGCCCGAGCGTACAGGGGGCCGCTTTCTTT,CASSPSVQGAAFF
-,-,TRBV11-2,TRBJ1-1,TGTGCCAGCAGCTTACCAAACCGAGGGACTGAAGCTTTCTTT,CASSLPNRGTEAFF
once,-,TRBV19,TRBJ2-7,TGTGCCAGTAGTATCTCCTCGGTAGGGGGAACCTACGAGCAGTACTTC,CASSISSVGGTYEQYF
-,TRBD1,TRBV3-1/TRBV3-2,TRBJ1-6,TGTGCCAGCAGCCTACGGACAGGGAAGGATTCACCCCTCCACTTT,CASSLRTGKDSPLHF
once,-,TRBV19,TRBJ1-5,TGTGCCAGTAGTATAGTGGATGGTAGCAATCAGCCCCAGCATTTT,CASSIVDGSNQPQHF
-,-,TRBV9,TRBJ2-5,TGTGCCAGCAGCGTGGGCTGGGAGGGGGCCCAGTACTTC,CASSVGWEGAQYF
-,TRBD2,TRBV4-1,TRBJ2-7,TGCGCCAGCAGCCAAGATCTGCGGGAGAGGCACGAGCAGTACTTC,CASSQDLRERHEQYF
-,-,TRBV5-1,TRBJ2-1,TGCGCCAGCAGCTTGGACAGGTTCTCCTACAATGAGCAGTTCTTC,CASSLDRFSYNEQFF
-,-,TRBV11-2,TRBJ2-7,TGTGCCAGCAGCCAGCACCCGGACAGCCGCTACGAGCAGTACTTC,CASSQHPDSRYEQYF
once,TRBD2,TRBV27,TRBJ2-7,TGTGCCAGCAGTGCGACCCGACTAGCGGGGCCTCCTTACGAGCAGTACTTC,CASSATRLAGPPYEQYF
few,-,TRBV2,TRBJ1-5,TGTGCCAGCAGTGAAAGGGGCACTCAGCCCCAGCATTTT,CASSERGTQPQHF
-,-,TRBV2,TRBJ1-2,TGTGCCAGCAGTGAATCCAGGGGCGTCTATGGCTACACCTTC,CASSESRGVYGYTF
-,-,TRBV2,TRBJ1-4,TGTGCCAGCAGGGGGGGAGACAGTAATGAAAAACTGTTTTTT,CASRGGDSNEKLFF
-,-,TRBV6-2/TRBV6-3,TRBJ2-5,TGTGCCAGCAGTTACGTAGGTGTCCAGGAGACCCAGTACTTC,CASSYVGVQETQYF
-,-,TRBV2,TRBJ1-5,TGTGCCAGCAGCAGATCCGGGACGGGAAATCAGCCCCAGCATTTT,CASSRSGTGNQPQHF
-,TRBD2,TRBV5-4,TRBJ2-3,TGTGCCAGCAGCCCGGGACTACCTAGCACAGATACGCAGTATTTT,CASSPGLPSTDTQYF
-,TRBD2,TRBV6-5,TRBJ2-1,TGTGCCAGCAGTCCCGGGGGGGCTGGCTACAATGAGCAGTTCTTC,CASSPGGAGYNEQFF
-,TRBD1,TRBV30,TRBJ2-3,TGTGCCTGGAGTACTCGGGACAGGGTAACAGATACGCAGTATTTT,CAWSTRDRVTDTQYF
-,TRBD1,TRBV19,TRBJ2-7,TGTGCCAGTAGGAGAAATGCCGGGACAGCATCCTACGAGCAGTACTTC,CASRRNAGTASYEQYF
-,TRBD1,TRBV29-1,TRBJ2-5,TGCAGCGCTCGTGACAGGGATATCCAAGAGACCCAGTACTTC,CSARDRDIQETQYF
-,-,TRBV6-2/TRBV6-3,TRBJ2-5,TGTGCCAGCAGCACGGGGGCCCCCGGAGAGACCCAGTACTTC,CASSTGAPGETQYF
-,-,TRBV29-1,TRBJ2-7,TGCAGCGTAGACGTCCCGGGGTCAGCTCCCGAGCAGTACTTC,CSVDVPGSAPEQYF
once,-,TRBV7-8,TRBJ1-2,TGTGCCAGCAGCTTGGAGGGCGAGAACTATGGCTACACCTTC,CASSLEGENYGYTF
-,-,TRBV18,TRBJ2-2,TGTGCCAGCTCATCCTCGACCTCTAACACCGGGGAGCTGTTTTTT,CASSSSTSNTGELFF
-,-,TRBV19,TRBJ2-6,TGTGCCAGTAGTATACGGGATATCTCTGGGGCCAACGTCCTGACTTTC,CASSIRDISGANVLTF
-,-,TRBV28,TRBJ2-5,TGTGCCAGCAGTCCCCCGGAAGAGACCCAGTACTTC,CASSPPEETQYF
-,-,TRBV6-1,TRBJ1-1,TGTGCCAGCAGTGAATCAGAGAACACTGAAGCTTTCTTT,CASSESENTEAFF
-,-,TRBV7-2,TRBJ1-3,TGTGCCAGCAGCTTAGATAAAATTGACACCATATATTTT,CASSLDKIDTIYF
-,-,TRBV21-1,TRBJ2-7,TGTGCCAGCAGCAAAGGGGTTGGCGGGGACGAGCAGTACTTC,CASSKGVGGDEQYF
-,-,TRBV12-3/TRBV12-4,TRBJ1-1,TGTGCCAGCAGGGACGACAGGAACACTGAAGCTTTCTTT,CASRDDRNTEAFF
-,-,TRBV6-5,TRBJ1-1,TGTGCCAGTGGTCCAGGGCTAGGGAAAGCTTTCTTT,CASGPGLGKAFF
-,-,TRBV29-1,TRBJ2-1,TGCAGCGTTGAAGCCGGGACGGCGTTCTTGTCCGACTACAATGAGCAGTTCTTC,CSVEAGTAFLSDYNEQFF
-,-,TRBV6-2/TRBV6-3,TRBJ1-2,TGTGCCAGCAGTTACTCGAGGACAGTCTCTGGCTACACCTTC,CASSYSRTVSGYTF
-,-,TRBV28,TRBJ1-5,TGTGCCAGCAGTTTGGCGAACAGGGGCAATCAGCCCCAGCATTTT,CASSLANRGNQPQHF